This TCR beta chain was obtained from a study of blood T cell repertoires in COVID-19. The wider study: Sources were T cells, B-cell-depleted T cells, or PBMCs; the material itself was cDNA or gDNA.

This clone was picked up one time. The method was immunoSEQ multiplex PCR; TCRdb's version includes in-frame clones alone and lacks a portion of them. Of fewer than 250,000 clones in the sample, 84% are singletons; the top ten hold more than 4%. CDR1 KGHSH and CDR2 LQKENI come from the germline V gene. V dropped 5 bases and J dropped 5; count of bases not matched to a gene: 13. The CDR3 consists of 16 residues. Specimen: peripheral blood. The chain is built from TRBV18 and TRBJ2-5; 8 bases are a match to TRBD1. The sequence was collected from a man aged 45-65 years with acute or convalescent COVID-19. CDR3 protein: CASSSGQESLSETQYF. CDR3 sequence (DNA): TGTGCCAGCTCATCGGGACAGGAAAGCCTCAGCGAGACCCAGTACTTC.